A single sample is the source of the 20 T cell receptor beta chains below, sequenced in a study of patients with pleural tuberculosis. TCRdb called the reads again in MiXCR, with one record for every CDR3 protein. The sample lists approximately 53,000 distinct CDR3 sequences, about 7.3% occurring once. The receptors stem from a human donor with pleural tuberculosis.

This clonotype was seen repeatedly, ten times or more. The chain has TRBV10-3 and TRBJ2-5, with 10 bases aligning to TRBD2. This CDR3 is built from 15 residues. CDR1 is ENHRY and CDR2 is SYGVKD in the germline V gene. V lost 2 bases and J lost 1; bases outside the gene matches: 1. CDR3 region: CAISETSGTQETQYF. As DNA, the CDR3 is TGTGCCATCAGTGAGACTAGCGGGACCCAAGAGACCCAGTACTTC.

Ten or more counts support this clonotype. The J gene is TRBJ2-1, the V gene TRBV28; TRBD2 matches at 7 bases. CDR3 length: 13 amino acids. Germline V gene lookup returns CDR1 MDHEN and CDR2 SYDVKM. V shed 7 bases and J 6 bases; nucleotides not matched to a gene: 6. The CDR3, as DNA: TGTGCCAGCACTGGACTAGTTGGCAATGAGCAGTTCTTC. The encoded protein is CASTGLVGNEQFF.

This clonotype was observed at least ten times. V gene TRBV4-1 combines with J gene TRBJ1-4; D gene unclear. Germline assignment: CDR1 MGHRA and CDR2 YSYEKL. The CDR3 runs 13 residues. V shed 4 bases and J shed 7 bases, with 10 bases lying between them. The CDR3 sequence: CASSPQMGEKLFF. The CDR3 DNA reads TGCGCCAGCAGCCCCCAAATGGGTGAAAAACTGTTTTTT.

This clonotype has a count of ten or more. The chain recombines TRBV10-2 with TRBJ2-7, with 7 bases lining up with TRBD2. This CDR3 is 14 amino acids long. With 6 bases clipped from V and 4 bases from J, the junction kept 9 bases outside the gene matches. Germline CDR1 WSHSY, CDR2 SAAADI. CDR3 region: CASRSASGNYEQYF. As DNA, the CDR3 is TGCGCCAGCAGAAGTGCTAGCGGAAATTACGAGCAGTACTTC.

This clonotype has ten or more counts. The chain uses TRBV2 and TRBJ2-2; D ambiguous. The CDR3 length is 15 residues. CDR1 and CDR2 (germline): SNHLY, FYNNEI. Trimming shortened V by 2 bases and J by 4 bases, and 11 bases separated the two germline ends. This CDR3 reads CASSELQVPTGELFF. The CDR3, as DNA: TGTGCCAGCAGTGAACTTCAGGTTCCCACCGGGGAGCTGTTTTTT.

This chain connects TRBV12-3 or TRBV12-4 to TRBJ1-1; tentatively, D is TRBD1 (6 bases). This CDR3 has 14 residues. V was pared by 7 bases and J by 1 base, with 13 bases between. As DNA, the CDR3 is TGTGCCAGCACCCAAGGCAGGGGGAACACTGAAGCTTTCTTT. The encoded protein is CASTQGRGNTEAFF.

This clonotype has a count of ten or more. The rearrangement links TRBV20-1 to TRBJ2-3; D perhaps matches TRBD2 (5 bases). Germline V gene data show CDR1 as DFQATT and CDR2 as SNEGSKA (reference sequence). Trimming shortened V by 0 bases and J by 3 bases, and 16 bases separated the two germline ends. The CDR3 runs to 16 residues. The CDR3 spells CSARDWTSPPTDTQYF. CDR3 DNA: TGCAGTGCTAGAGATTGGACTTCCCCACCGACAGATACGCAGTATTTT.

This clonotype was detected many times. The chain combines TRBV18 with TRBJ1-6; no clear D. The V end was cut by 3 bases, the J end by 15 bases, with 15 bases between. The CDR3 extends over 13 amino acids. Germline CDR1 is KGHSH and CDR2 is LQKENI. The CDR3, as DNA: TGTGCCAGCTCACCTAATAAGGAGGGCGACCTCCACTTT. Its protein is CASSPNKEGDLHF.

This clonotype has at least ten counts. Mismatch with germline at one junction end may stem from a read error. This chain joins TRBV6-2 or TRBV6-3 and TRBJ2-1; D uncertain. The CDR3 has 13 amino acids. Germline loops: CDR1 MNHEY, CDR2 SVGEGT. The DNA of the CDR3 is TGCTCCACACGCGCAGTAGGCTACAATGAGCAGTTCTTC. Encoded protein: CSTRAVGYNEQFF.

The sample holds many counts of this clonotype. The chain has TRBV20-1 and TRBJ2-5; the D gene is possibly TRBD2 (6 bases). The CDR3 is 12 amino acids. Trimming took off 6 bases at V and 2 bases at J, with 10 bases between the two ends. Germline V lookup: CDR1 DFQATT, CDR2 SNEGSKA (reference sequence). The CDR3 DNA follows: TGCAGTGCCGCGGGGTTACAAGAGACCCAGTACTTC. Its translation is CSAAGLQETQYF.

This clonotype was seen a few times. The chain carries TRBV29-1 and TRBJ2-3; 7 bases map to TRBD1. This CDR3 contains 13 residues. V was clipped by 7 bases and J by 0 bases; unmatched bases: 4. Germline values: CDR1 SQVTM, CDR2 ANQGSEA. The CDR3 DNA reads as TGCAGCGCCAGGGGGTCTAGCACAGATACGCAGTATTTT. This translates into CSARGSSTDTQYF.

This rearrangement joins TRBV11-2 to TRBJ1-4, with a weak D call TRBD1 (6 bases). This CDR3 is 17 amino acids long. Germline CDR1 and CDR2: SGHAT and FQNNGV. V lost 0 bases and J lost 6, with 17 bases in between. As DNA, the CDR3 is TGTGCCAGCAGCTTAGATCTTTTCGGGGGCGCCGATGAAAAACTGTTTTTT. This codes for CASSLDLFGGADEKLFF.

This clonotype was seen many times. This chain joins TRBV18 and TRBJ1-3; unclear D gene. V shed 1 base and J shed 1 base, with 2 bases lying between them. Germline V lookup: CDR1 KGHSH, CDR2 LQKENI. This CDR3 region has 13 residues. Here the CDR3 DNA reads TGTGCCAGCTCACCACAGTCTGGAAACACCATATATTTT. Its protein product is CASSPQSGNTIYF.

This clonotype has ten or more counts. This chain links TRBV12-3 or TRBV12-4 with TRBJ2-3; 7 nucleotides agree with TRBD2. This CDR3 region has 14 residues. The trim removed 5 bases at V and 2 bases at J, leaving 4 bases unmatched. The CDR3 spells CASSPAGPTDTQYF. As DNA, the CDR3 is TGTGCCAGCAGTCCAGCGGGACCCACAGATACGCAGTATTTT.

This clonotype appeared many times. V gene TRBV12-3 or TRBV12-4 combines with J gene TRBJ1-3, with a weak D call TRBD1 (5 bases). The CDR3 extends over 15 amino acids. V was clipped by 6 bases and J by 0 bases, with 12 bases between them. CDR3 loop: CASSAGSLSGNTIYF. The CDR3 coding sequence is TGTGCCAGCAGCGCAGGGTCCCTCTCTGGAAACACCATATATTTT.

This clonotype was detected a few times. This chain links TRBV29-1 with TRBJ2-3; D is unclear. This CDR3 is built from 12 residues. Trimming removed 4 bases at V and 0 bases at J, with 5 bases between. Looked up from germline, CDR1 is SQVTM and CDR2 is ANQGSEA. As DNA, the CDR3 is TGCAGCGTTGCCATGAGCACAGATACGCAGTATTTT. This codes for CSVAMSTDTQYF.

Comments on this clonotype: Being one base from a much bigger clone, this may be a read error. V and J are TRBV19 and TRBJ1-6, with 9 positions matching TRBD1. Germline loops: CDR1 LNHDA, CDR2 SQIVND (reference sequence). The CDR3 has 13 amino acids. This chain's CDR3 is CTSRGQGKSPLHF. DNA for the CDR3: TGTACCAGTAGGGGACAGGGAAAGTCACCCCTCCACTTT.

This clonotype was counted many times. This chain joins TRBV27 and TRBJ1-1; D is uncertain. This CDR3 spans 15 amino acids. The germline V gene encodes CDR1 MNHEY and CDR2 SMNVEV (reference sequence). V was cut by 3 bases and J by 1 base, with 12 bases left in between. CDR3 in DNA: TGTGCCAGCAGTTTCCTGGGTCGCACGAACACTGAAGCTTTCTTT. The encoded protein is CASSFLGRTNTEAFF.

At least ten counts were recorded for this clonotype. The chain employs TRBV20-1 and TRBJ2-7, with D perhaps matching TRBD1 (5 bases). Germline V gene lookup returns CDR1 DFQATT and CDR2 SNEGSKA (reference sequence). V lost 6 bases to trimming and J lost 2 bases, with 14 bases between them. The CDR3 loop spans 13 amino acids. The CDR3 loop reads CSADATATYEQYF. The CDR3 DNA follows: TGCAGTGCCGACGCGACAGCCACCTACGAGCAGTACTTC.

This clonotype was detected a few times. This chain links TRBV5-6 with TRBJ1-5; D call uncertain. The germline V and J ends were trimmed by 3 bases and 7 bases, with 14 bases remaining between them. CDR1 and CDR2 (germline): SGHDT, YYEEEE. This CDR3 is built from 14 residues. The CDR3 spells CASSSVISNQPQHF. As DNA, the CDR3 is TGTGCCAGCAGCTCCGTAATTTCCAACCAGCCCCAGCATTTT.